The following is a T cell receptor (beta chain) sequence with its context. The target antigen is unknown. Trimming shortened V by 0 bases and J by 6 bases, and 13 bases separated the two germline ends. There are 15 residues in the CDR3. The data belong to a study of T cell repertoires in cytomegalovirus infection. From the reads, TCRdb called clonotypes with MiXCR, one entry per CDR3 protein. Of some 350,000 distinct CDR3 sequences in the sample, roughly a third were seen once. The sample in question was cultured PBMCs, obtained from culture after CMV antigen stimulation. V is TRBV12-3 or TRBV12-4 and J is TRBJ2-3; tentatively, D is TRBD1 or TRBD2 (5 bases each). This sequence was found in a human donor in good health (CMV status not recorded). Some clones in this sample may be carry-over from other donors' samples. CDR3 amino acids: CASSLASGARDTQYF. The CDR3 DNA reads TGTGCCAGCAGTTTAGCTTCCGGGGCCCGGGATACGCAGTATTTT.